This is a list of T cell receptor beta chains from one sample in a study of vaccination effects on CD4 cells after COVID-19. Method: immunoSEQ multiplex PCR; TCRdb's copy keeps in-frame clones and lacks some. The table records about 26,000 clones, approximately 79% of them present only once. Antigen specificity for these receptors is unknown. The source material was CD4+ T cells from PBMCs cultured with SARS-CoV-2 spike peptides, sampled after COVID-19 vaccination. The receptor set was obtained from a human donor who received a COVID-19 vaccine. Some clones in this sample may be carry-over from other donors' samples. Both conserved end residues are part of each CDR3. The D gene is left open where the match is weak. The listing skips clone size in some rows; elsewhere it reads once, few, many or a size class.

J gene | V gene | clone size | D gene | CDR3 protein | CDR3 DNA
TRBJ1-1 | TRBV9 | NA | NA | CASSEDTWGPEAAFF | TGTGCCAGCAGCGAAGATACATGGGGACCTGAGGCAGCTTTCTTT
TRBJ1-2 | TRBV12-3/TRBV12-4 | NA | NA | CASSATGYGYTF | TGTGCCAGCAGCGCCACCGGCTATGGCTACACCTTC
TRBJ2-3 | TRBV7-2 | NA | NA | CASSLMQTHTDTQYF | TGTGCCAGCAGCTTAATGCAGACTCACACAGATACGCAGTATTTT
TRBJ1-6 | TRBV30 | few | NA | CAWSASSYNSPLHF | TGTGCCTGGAGCGCGAGCTCCTATAATTCACCCCTCCACTTT
TRBJ1-1 | TRBV24-1 | NA | NA | CATGGPGPEAFF | TGTGCCACAGGGGGACCCGGCCCTGAAGCTTTCTTT
TRBJ2-3 | TRBV30 | NA | NA | CAWSRGGGSTDTQYF | TGTGCCTGGAGTAGGGGAGGGGGGAGTACAGATACGCAGTATTTT
TRBJ1-6 | TRBV6-5 | NA | NA | CASRTNRDLASPLHF | TGTGCCAGCAGAACTAACAGGGACCTAGCTTCACCCCTCCACTTT
TRBJ1-3 | TRBV5-1 | NA | NA | CASSLGGGAPSGNTIYF | TGCGCCAGCAGCTTGGGCGGGGGGGCTCCCTCTGGAAACACCATATATTTT
TRBJ2-2 | TRBV6-2/TRBV6-3 | once | NA | CASSLRLNTGELFF | TGTGCCAGCAGCCTCCGTCTGAACACCGGGGAGCTGTTTTTT
TRBJ1-2 | TRBV18 | NA | NA | CASSPPSGKRVGYTF | TGTGCCAGCTCACCACCAAGCGGGAAGAGGGTTGGCTACACCTTC
TRBJ1-2 | TRBV5-1 | NA | NA | CASSLVSQLYGYTF | TGCGCCAGCAGCTTGGTGTCTCAGCTCTATGGCTACACCTTC
TRBJ1-4 | TRBV7-2 | NA | NA | CASSLAGVGEKLFF | TGTGCCAGCAGCTTAGCGGGCGTTGGCGAAAAACTGTTTTTT
TRBJ1-1 | TRBV7-2 | few | NA | CASTPLSPNTEAFF | TGTGCCAGCACCCCGTTAAGCCCGAACACTGAAGCTTTCTTT
TRBJ2-1 | TRBV2 | NA | TRBD2 | CASSGTSGGPNEQFF | TGTGCCAGCAGCGGGACTAGCGGGGGGCCCAATGAGCAGTTCTTC
TRBJ1-4 | TRBV2 | NA | NA | CASSVRGTGFF | TGTGCCAGCAGTGTGAGAGGGACCGGGTTTTTT
TRBJ2-7 | TRBV20-1 | NA | NA | CSARRDYEQYF | TGCAGTGCCCGACGAGACTACGAGCAGTACTTC
TRBJ2-1 | TRBV5-1 | NA | TRBD1 | CASSMGDRGRINEQFF | TGCGCCAGCAGCATGGGGGACAGGGGGAGAATCAATGAGCAGTTCTTC
TRBJ1-2 | TRBV18 | NA | NA | CASSPKGFGYTF | TGTGCCAGCTCACCGAAGGGGTTTGGCTACACCTTC
TRBJ1-5 | TRBV29-1 | once | NA | CSVVWGAGDQPQHF | TGCAGCGTTGTATGGGGGGCCGGGGATCAGCCCCAGCATTTT
TRBJ2-3 | TRBV7-9 | NA | NA | CASSSPGSIQDTQYF | TGTGCCAGCAGCTCTCCGGGATCCATACAAGATACGCAGTATTTT